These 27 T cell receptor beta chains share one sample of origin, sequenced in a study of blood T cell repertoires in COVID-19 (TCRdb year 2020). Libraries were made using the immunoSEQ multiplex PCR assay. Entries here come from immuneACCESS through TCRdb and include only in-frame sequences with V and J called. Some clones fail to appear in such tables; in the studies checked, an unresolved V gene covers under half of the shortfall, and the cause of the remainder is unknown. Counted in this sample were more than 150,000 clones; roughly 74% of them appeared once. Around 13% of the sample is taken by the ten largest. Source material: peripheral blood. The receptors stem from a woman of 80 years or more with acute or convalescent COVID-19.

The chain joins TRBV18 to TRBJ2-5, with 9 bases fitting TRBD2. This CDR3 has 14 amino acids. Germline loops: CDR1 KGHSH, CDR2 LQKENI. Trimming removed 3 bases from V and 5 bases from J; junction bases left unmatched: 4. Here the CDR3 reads CASSPILAGETQYF. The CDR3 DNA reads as TGTGCCAGCTCACCTATACTAGCGGGTGAGACCCAGTACTTC.

Here the CDR3 DNA reads TGTGCCAGCAGTTCATTTCGGACAGGGGGATCCTATGGCTACACCTTC. This encodes CASSSFRTGGSYGYTF. J is TRBJ1-2 and V is TRBV28, with 10 bases matching TRBD1. The germline CDR1 and CDR2 sequences are MDHEN and SYDVKM. The CDR3 sequence is 16 residues long. Unmatched junction bases numbered 9, after V lost 4 bases and J lost 4 bases.

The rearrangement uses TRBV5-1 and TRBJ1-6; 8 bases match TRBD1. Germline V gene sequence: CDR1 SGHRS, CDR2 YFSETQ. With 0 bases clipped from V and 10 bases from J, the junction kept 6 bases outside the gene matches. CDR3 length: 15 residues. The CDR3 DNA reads TGCGCCAGCAGCTTGGTCGGACAGGGACGATCACCCCTCCACTTT. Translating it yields CASSLVGQGRSPLHF.

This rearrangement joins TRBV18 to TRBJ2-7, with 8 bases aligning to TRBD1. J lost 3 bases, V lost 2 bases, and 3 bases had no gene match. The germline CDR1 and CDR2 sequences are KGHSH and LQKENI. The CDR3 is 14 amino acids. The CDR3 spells CASSPGTGDYEQYF. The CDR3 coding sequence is TGTGCCAGCTCACCAGGGACAGGAGACTACGAGCAGTACTTC. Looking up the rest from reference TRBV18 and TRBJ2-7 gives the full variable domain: NAGVMQNPRHLVRRRGQEARLRCSPMKGHSHVYWYRQLPEEGLKFMVYLQKENIIDESGMPKERFSAEFPKEGPSILRIQQVVRGDSAAYFCASSPGTGDYEQYFGPGTRLTVT.

In nucleotides, the CDR3 is TGTGCCAGCAGTTCGCCTGCAACAATCCAGTACTTC. It yields the protein CASSSPATIQYF. V is TRBV27 and J is TRBJ2-5; the D is unclear. Trimming shortened V by 4 bases and J by 10 bases, and 13 bases separated the two germline ends. The CDR3 runs to 12 residues. Germline CDR1 MNHEY, CDR2 SMNVEV (reference sequence).

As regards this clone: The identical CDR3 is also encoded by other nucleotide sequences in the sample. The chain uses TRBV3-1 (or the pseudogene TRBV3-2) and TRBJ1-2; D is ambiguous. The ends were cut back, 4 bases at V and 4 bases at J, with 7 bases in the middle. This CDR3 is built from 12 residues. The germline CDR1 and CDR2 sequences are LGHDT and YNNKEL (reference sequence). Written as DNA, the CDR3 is TGTGCCAGCAGCCTAACGGGCTATGGCTACACCTTC. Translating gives CASSLTGYGYTF.

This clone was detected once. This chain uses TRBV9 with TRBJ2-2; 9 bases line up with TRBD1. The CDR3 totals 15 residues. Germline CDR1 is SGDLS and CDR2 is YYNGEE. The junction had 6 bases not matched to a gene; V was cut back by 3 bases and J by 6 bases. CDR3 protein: CASSAGQGLAGELFF. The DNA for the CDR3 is TGTGCCAGCAGCGCAGGACAGGGGCTGGCCGGGGAGCTGTTTTTT.

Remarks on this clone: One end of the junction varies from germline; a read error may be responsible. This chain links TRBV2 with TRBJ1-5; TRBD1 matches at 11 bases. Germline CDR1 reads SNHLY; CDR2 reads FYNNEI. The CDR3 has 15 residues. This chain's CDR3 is CATSGQGAGNQPQHF. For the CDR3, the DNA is TGTGCCACCAGTGGACAGGGGGCAGGCAATCAGCCCCAGCATTTT.

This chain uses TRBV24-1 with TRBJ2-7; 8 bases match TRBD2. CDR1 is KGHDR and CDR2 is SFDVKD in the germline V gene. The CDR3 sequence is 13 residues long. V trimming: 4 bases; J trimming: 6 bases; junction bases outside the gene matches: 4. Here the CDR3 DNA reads TGTGCCACCAGTGACCGAACTAGCGGCGAGCAGTACTTC. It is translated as CATSDRTSGEQYF.

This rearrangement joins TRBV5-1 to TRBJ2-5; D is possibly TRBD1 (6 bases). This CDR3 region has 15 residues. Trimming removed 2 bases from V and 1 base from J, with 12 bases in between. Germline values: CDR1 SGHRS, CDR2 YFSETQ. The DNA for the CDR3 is TGCGCCAGCAGCTTAGCAGGGGTTCGCCAAGAGACCCAGTACTTC. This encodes CASSLAGVRQETQYF.

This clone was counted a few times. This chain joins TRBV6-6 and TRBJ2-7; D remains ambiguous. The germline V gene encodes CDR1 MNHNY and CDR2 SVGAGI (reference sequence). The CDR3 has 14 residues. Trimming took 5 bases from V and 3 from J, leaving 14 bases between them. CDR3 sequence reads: CASSLTAAGYEQYF. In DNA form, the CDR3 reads TGTGCCAGCAGTCTTACCGCCGCCGGCTACGAGCAGTACTTC.

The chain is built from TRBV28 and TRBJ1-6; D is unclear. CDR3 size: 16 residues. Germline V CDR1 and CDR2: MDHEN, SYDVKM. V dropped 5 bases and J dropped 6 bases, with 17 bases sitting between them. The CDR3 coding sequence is TGTGCCAGCAGTCTGGTGGGAGCACGGACTAATTCACCCCTCCACTTT. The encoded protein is CASSLVGARTNSPLHF.

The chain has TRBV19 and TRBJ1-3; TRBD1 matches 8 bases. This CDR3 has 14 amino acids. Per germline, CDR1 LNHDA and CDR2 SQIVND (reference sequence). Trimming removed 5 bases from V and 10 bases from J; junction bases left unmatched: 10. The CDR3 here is CASSASDRGVTIYF. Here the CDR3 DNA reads TGTGCCAGTAGTGCGTCCGACAGGGGAGTAACCATATATTTT.

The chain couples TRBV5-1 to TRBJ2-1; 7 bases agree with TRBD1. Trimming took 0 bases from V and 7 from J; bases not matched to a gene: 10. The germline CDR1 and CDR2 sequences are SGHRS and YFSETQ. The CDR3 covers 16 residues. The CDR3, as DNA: TGCGCCAGCAGCTTGGAAGAGGGGGCCCTGGGGAATGAGCAGTTCTTC. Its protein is CASSLEEGALGNEQFF.

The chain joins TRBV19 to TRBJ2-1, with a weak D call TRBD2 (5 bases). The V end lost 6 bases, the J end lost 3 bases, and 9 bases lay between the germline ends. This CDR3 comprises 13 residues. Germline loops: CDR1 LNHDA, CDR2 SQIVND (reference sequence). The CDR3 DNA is TGTGCCAGTAGGCAGAGGGTCTACAATGAGCAGTTCTTC. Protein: CASRQRVYNEQFF.

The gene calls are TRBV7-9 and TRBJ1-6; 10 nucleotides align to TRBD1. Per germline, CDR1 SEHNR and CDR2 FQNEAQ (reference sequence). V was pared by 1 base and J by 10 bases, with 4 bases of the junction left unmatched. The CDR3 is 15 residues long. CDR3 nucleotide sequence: TGTGCCAGCAGCTTAGGAGGACAGGGGGGATCACCCCTCCACTTT. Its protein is CASSLGGQGGSPLHF.

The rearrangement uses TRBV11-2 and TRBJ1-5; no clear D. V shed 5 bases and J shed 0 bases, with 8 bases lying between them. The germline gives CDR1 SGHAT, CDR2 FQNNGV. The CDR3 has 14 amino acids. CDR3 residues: CASSERDSNQPQHF. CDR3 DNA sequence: TGTGCCAGCAGCGAAAGAGATAGCAATCAGCCCCAGCATTTT.

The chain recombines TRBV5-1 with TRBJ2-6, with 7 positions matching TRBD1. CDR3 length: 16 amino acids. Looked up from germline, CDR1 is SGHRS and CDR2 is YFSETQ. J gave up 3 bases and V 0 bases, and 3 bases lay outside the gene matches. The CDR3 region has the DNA TGCGCCAGCAGCTTGGGGACAGGAGTTGGGGCCAACGTCCTGACTTTC. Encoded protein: CASSLGTGVGANVLTF.

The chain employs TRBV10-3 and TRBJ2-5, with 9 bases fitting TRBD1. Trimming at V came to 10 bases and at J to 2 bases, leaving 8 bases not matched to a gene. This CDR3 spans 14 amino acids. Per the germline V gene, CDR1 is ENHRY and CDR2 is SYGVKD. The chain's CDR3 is CATADRGQQETQYF. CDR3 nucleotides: TGTGCCACCGCGGACAGGGGCCAACAAGAGACCCAGTACTTC.

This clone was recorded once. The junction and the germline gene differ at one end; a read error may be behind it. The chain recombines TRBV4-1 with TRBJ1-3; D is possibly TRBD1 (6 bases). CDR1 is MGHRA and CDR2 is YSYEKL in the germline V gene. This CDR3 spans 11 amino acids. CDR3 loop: CASGGRGVLRF. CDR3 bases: TGCGCCAGCGGGGGCCGGGGGGTTCTTCGTTTT.

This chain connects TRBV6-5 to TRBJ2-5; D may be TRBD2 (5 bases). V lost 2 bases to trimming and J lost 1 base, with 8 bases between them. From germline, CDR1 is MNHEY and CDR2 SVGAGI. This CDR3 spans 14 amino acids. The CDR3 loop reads CASSYGERQETQYF. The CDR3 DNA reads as TGTGCCAGCAGTTACGGGGAGCGCCAAGAGACCCAGTACTTC.

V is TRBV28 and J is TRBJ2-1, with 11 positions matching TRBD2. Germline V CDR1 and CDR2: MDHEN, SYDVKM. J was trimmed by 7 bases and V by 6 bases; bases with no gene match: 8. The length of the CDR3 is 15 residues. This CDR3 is CASSQGLADSNEQFF. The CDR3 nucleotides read TGTGCCAGCAGCCAGGGACTAGCGGACAGTAATGAGCAGTTCTTC.

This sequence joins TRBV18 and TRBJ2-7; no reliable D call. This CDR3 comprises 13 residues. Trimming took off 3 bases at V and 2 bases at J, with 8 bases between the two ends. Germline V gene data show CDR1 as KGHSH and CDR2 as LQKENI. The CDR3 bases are TGTGCCAGCTCACCCCGATCAGCCTACGAGCAGTACTTC. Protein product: CASSPRSAYEQYF.

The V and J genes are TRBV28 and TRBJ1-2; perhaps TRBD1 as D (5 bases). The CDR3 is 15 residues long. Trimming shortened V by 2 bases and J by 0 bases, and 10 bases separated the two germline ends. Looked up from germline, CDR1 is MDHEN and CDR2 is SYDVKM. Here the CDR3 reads CASSLIRATNYGYTF. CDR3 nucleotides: TGTGCCAGCAGTTTAATCAGGGCCACTAACTATGGCTACACCTTC.

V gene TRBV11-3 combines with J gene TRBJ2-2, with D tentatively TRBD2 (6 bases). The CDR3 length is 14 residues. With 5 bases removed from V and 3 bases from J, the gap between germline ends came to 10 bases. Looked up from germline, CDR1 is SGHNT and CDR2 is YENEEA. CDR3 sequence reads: CASSAGTDTGELFF. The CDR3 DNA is TGTGCCAGCAGCGCCGGGACTGACACCGGGGAGCTGTTTTTT.

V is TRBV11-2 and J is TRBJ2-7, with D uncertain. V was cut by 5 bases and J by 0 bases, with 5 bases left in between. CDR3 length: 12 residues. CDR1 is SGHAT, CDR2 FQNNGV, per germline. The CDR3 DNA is TGTGCCAGCAGCCGTAGCTCCTACGAGCAGTACTTC. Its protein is CASSRSSYEQYF.

The CDR3 loop is CASSPAGQGPEAFF. The DNA of the CDR3 is TGTGCCAGCAGCCCAGCGGGACAGGGGCCTGAAGCTTTCTTT. The rearrangement links TRBV3-1 (or the pseudogene TRBV3-2) to TRBJ1-1; 10 nucleotides match TRBD1. This CDR3 comprises 14 residues. Germline CDR1 and CDR2: LGHDT and YNNKEL (reference sequence). V dropped 4 bases and J dropped 6; count of bases not matched to a gene: 5.